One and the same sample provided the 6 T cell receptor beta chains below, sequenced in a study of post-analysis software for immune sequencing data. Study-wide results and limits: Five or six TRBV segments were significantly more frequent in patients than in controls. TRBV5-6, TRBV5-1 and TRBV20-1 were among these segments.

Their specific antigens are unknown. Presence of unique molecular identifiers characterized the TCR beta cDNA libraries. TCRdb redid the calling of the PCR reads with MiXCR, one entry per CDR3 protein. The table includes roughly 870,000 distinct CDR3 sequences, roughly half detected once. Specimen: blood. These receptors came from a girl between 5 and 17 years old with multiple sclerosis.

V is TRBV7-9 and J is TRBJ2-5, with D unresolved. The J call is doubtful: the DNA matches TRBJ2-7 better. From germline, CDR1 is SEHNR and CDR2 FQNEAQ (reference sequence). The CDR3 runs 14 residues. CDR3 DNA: TGTGCCAGCAGCAGATCCGTCGATGCGGACGAGCAGTACTTC. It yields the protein CASSRSVDADEQYF.

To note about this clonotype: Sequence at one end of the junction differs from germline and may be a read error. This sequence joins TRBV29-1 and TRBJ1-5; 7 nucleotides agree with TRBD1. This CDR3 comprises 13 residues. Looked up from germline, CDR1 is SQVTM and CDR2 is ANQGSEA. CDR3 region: CSVRQGTSGPQHF. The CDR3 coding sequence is TGTAGCGTCCGACAGGGAACATCGGGGCCCCAGCATTTT.

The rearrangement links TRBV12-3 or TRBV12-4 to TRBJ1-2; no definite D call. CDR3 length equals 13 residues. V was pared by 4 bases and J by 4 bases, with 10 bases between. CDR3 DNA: TGTGCCAGCAGTTCGAGGGTAGGCTATGGCTACACCTTC. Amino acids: CASSSRVGYGYTF.

The CDR3 sequence is CASSEGQVAGYEQYF. The CDR3 coding sequence is TGTGCCAGCTCAGAAGGACAGGTTGCTGGTTACGAGCAGTACTTC. The J gene is TRBJ2-7, the V gene TRBV18; 7 nucleotides agree with TRBD1. CDR3 length equals 15 residues. V shed 5 bases, J shed 4 bases, and the junction held 11 bases outside the gene matches. Germline V CDR1 and CDR2: KGHSH, LQKENI.

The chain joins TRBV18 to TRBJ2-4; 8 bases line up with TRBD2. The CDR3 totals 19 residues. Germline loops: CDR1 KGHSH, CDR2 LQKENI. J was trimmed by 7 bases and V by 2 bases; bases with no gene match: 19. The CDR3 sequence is CASSPGVAGHPRRWNIQYF. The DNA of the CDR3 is TGTGCCAGCTCACCAGGGGTAGCGGGACATCCGAGGCGGTGGAACATTCAGTACTTC.

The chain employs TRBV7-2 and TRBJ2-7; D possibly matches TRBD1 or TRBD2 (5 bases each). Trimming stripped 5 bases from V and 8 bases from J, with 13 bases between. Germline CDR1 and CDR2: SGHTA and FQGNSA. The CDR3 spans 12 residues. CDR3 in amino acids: CASSAYGAQQYF. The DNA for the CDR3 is TGTGCCAGCAGCGCCTACGGGGCCCAGCAGTACTTC.